The text below deals with one TCR beta chain. What it binds is unknown. This sample is part of a study of regulatory T cells in long-lasting Graves disease. On the study more broadly: Persistent cases were those of Graves' disease that involved over 5 years of antithyroid drugs with positive TSH receptor antibodies. Points from the study as a whole: Persistent disease preferred TRBV28, TRBJ1-2 and TRBJ2-5; new disease, TRBV20-1 and TRBJ2-1. Persistent patients had more shared public clonotypes (around 2,700) than new patients (around 1,000).

Trimming left V 8 bases short and J 0 bases short, with 10 bases between. CDR3 size: 13 residues. HTBI primers from iRepertoire and Arm-PCR of CDR3 regions yielded the TCR beta libraries. A single record per CDR3 protein comes from TCRdb applying MiXCR to the multiplex PCR reads. Among 700,000 or so distinct CDR3 sequences listed, about 30% were seen once. As for time point: persistent/refractory GD, antithyroid drugs over 5 years with positive TRAb. PBMCs provided the RNA from which the TCR library was made. This sequence was found in a female donor with Graves disease. The sample in question was peripheral blood mononuclear cells (PBMCs), obtained when the disease was refractory, from a patient treated with antithyroid drugs. V gene TRBV12-3 or TRBV12-4 combines with J gene TRBJ1-2; perhaps TRBD1 as D (5 bases). The CDR3 bases are TGTGCCAGCGACCCGGGGGCTAACTATGGCTACACCTTC. Translated, it gives CASDPGANYGYTF.